This T cell receptor (beta chain) was captured in a study of monozygotic twins with inflammatory bowel disease. This CDR3 contains 13 residues. Using the 5' RACE reads, TCRdb records one entry per CDR3 protein without DNA. This listing includes hundreds of thousands of distinct CDR3 sequences. The sequence came from a human donor with ulcerative colitis or Crohn's disease, or a healthy co-twin of an affected twin (not recorded which). The chain employs TRBV12-3 or TRBV12-4 and TRBJ2-7; TCRdb selects TRBD1, and the lack of DNA leaves this call unchecked. The material sequenced was blood. The CDR3 loop reads CASSTGGSYEQYF.